One and the same sample provided the 28 T cell receptor beta chains below, sequenced in a study of human T cells and chemical hapten exposure. Using its own MiXCR run on the RACE reads, TCRdb lists one record per CDR3 protein. The table lists 360,000 or so distinct CDR3 sequences, over 6% of them singletons. Time point: patch test 2, 6 weeks after DPC sensitization. The treatment here: therapeutic diphenylcyclopropenone sensitization with weekly scalp DPC. The material sequenced was whole blood, taken in connection with sensitization to the hapten diphenylcyclopropenone (DPC). Source of these receptors: a woman between 18 and 30 years old with alopecia areata. Some clones in this sample may be carry-over from other donors' samples.

The chain is built from TRBV20-1 and TRBJ2-3; D is perhaps TRBD1 or TRBD2 (6 bases each). Germline CDR1 and CDR2: DFQATT and SNEGSKA (reference sequence). Trimming removed 1 base from V and 4 bases from J, with 12 bases in between. There are 14 residues in the CDR3. In DNA, the CDR3 is TGCAGTGCTAGAGTTATGGGGGGCGCAGATACGCAGTATTTT. Translating it yields CSARVMGGADTQYF.

There are a few counts of this clonotype. This chain uses TRBV6-6 with TRBJ2-3; 10 positions match TRBD2. Germline-derived CDR1 and CDR2 are MNHNY and SVGAGI (reference sequence). The CDR3 loop spans 16 amino acids. Unmatched junction bases numbered 13, after V lost 5 bases and J lost 8 bases. CDR3 amino acids: CASSQTLAGMIVTQYF. CDR3 nucleotide sequence: TGTGCCAGCAGTCAAACACTAGCGGGGATGATAGTTACGCAGTATTTT.

In this sample, this clonotype turned up a few times. The chain combines TRBV6-5 with TRBJ1-1; unclear D gene. Trimming cost V 0 bases and J 2 bases, with 10 bases left between them. Germline assignment: CDR1 MNHEY and CDR2 SVGAGI. The CDR3 loop spans 15 amino acids. CDR3 sequence reads: CASSYSHLTNTEAFF. CDR3 DNA: TGTGCCAGCAGTTACTCGCATCTTACTAACACTGAAGCTTTCTTT.

This clonotype was seen many times. The chain couples TRBV15 to TRBJ1-1; D call uncertain. V gave up 0 bases and J gave up 0 bases, with 11 bases separating them. Looked up from germline, CDR1 is LNHNV and CDR2 is YYDKDF (reference sequence). CDR3 length: 16 residues. This chain's CDR3 is CATSRERDLLNTEAFF. The CDR3 DNA sequence: TGTGCCACCAGCAGAGAACGTGACCTCTTGAACACTGAAGCTTTCTTT.

The sample holds many counts of this clonotype. The chain has TRBV6-2 or TRBV6-3 and TRBJ1-1; no definite D call. Germline values: CDR1 MNHEY, CDR2 SVGEGT. This CDR3 comprises 13 residues. Trimming removed 6 bases from V and 5 bases from J, with 13 bases in between. The CDR3 region is CASRILRRTEAFF. For the CDR3, the DNA is TGTGCCAGCAGAATCCTCCGGAGGACTGAAGCTTTCTTT.

This clonotype was detected many times. V is TRBV27 and J is TRBJ2-3; 9 nucleotides match TRBD2. J was trimmed by 4 bases and V by 7 bases; bases with no gene match: 9. CDR1 and CDR2 (germline): MNHEY, SMNVEV (reference sequence). This CDR3 region has 15 residues. CDR3 sequence reads: CASTRGSGGADTQYF. CDR3 bases: TGTGCCAGCACCCGAGGTAGCGGGGGAGCAGATACGCAGTATTTT.

J is TRBJ2-2 and V is TRBV2; D is possibly TRBD1 (5 bases). The V gene lost 5 bases and the J gene lost 6 bases, with 13 bases spanning the gap. Germline V gene data show CDR1 as SNHLY and CDR2 as FYNNEI. This CDR3 is 14 amino acids long. The CDR3 region is CASSPRQLAGELFF. The DNA for the CDR3 is TGTGCCAGCAGTCCCCGACAGTTGGCCGGGGAGCTGTTTTTT.

The chain uses TRBV4-3 and TRBJ2-5; no firm D call. CDR1 LGHNA and CDR2 YSLEER come from the germline V gene. The CDR3 covers 13 residues. V was shortened by 1 base and J by 5 bases, with 8 bases between the two germline ends. CDR3 sequence: CASSQALSETQYF. DNA for the CDR3: TGCGCCAGCAGCCAAGCCCTAAGTGAGACCCAGTACTTC.

V and J are TRBV20-1 and TRBJ1-1; 7 nucleotides line up with TRBD1. The CDR3 spans 14 residues. J lost 1 base, V lost 2 bases, and 4 bases had no gene match. The V gene's germline CDR1 is DFQATT and CDR2 SNEGSKA (reference sequence). CDR3 nucleotide sequence: TGCAGTGCTAGATACTGGGACAGGAACACTGAAGCTTTCTTT. This translates into CSARYWDRNTEAFF.

This clonotype was counted many times. The chain employs TRBV14 and TRBJ1-6; the match to TRBD1 covers 7 bases. This CDR3 spans 19 amino acids. Germline V gives CDR1 SGHDN, CDR2 FVKESK. V shed 0 bases and J 2 bases; nucleotides not matched to a gene: 10. The CDR3 bases are TGTGCCAGCAGCCAAGAGGGGGTCACAGGGGCGACCTATAATTCACCCCTCCACTTT. It codes for CASSQEGVTGATYNSPLHF.

The CDR3: CASSHQVSGGPYEQYF. DNA for the CDR3: TGTGCCAGCAGCCACCAGGTGTCGGGGGGGCCGTACGAGCAGTACTTC. J is TRBJ2-7 and V is TRBV7-2; TRBD2 agrees at 8 bases. The germline V gene encodes CDR1 SGHTA and CDR2 FQGNSA. This CDR3 is 16 amino acids long. J lost 4 bases, V lost 5 bases, and 13 bases had no gene match.

The V and J genes are TRBV29-1 and TRBJ2-2; 7 bases fit TRBD2. After removal of 4 bases from V and 1 base from J, the junction contained 6 bases not matched to a gene. This CDR3 has 15 amino acids. Germline V CDR1 and CDR2: SQVTM, ANQGSEA. CDR3 loop: CSVVRLAENTGELFF. Written as DNA, the CDR3 is TGCAGCGTTGTAAGGCTAGCGGAGAACACCGGGGAGCTGTTTTTT.

This clonotype was counted only a few times. The chain carries TRBV5-1 and TRBJ2-3; 11 bases align to TRBD2. The CDR3 length is 19 residues. With 4 bases clipped from V and 4 bases from J, the junction kept 17 bases outside the gene matches. Germline assignment: CDR1 SGHRS and CDR2 YFSETQ. Here the CDR3 DNA reads TGCGCCAGCAGCCGAAGGATGAATAGCGGGGGGGCCGGGGCAGATACGCAGTATTTT. Its translation: CASSRRMNSGGAGADTQYF.

This sequence joins TRBV19 and TRBJ2-2; TRBD2 aligns across 9 bases. This CDR3 has 15 residues. CDR1 LNHDA and CDR2 SQIVND come from the germline V gene (reference sequence). Trimming cost V 6 bases and J 0 bases; bases outside gene matches: 2. The CDR3 DNA sequence: TGTGCCAGTAGAAGCGGGGGGCCGAACACCGGGGAGCTGTTTTTT. Amino acids: CASRSGGPNTGELFF.

The chain links TRBV7-2 to TRBJ1-2, with D uncertain. The V and J ends lost 1 base and 3 bases respectively, with 9 bases between them. The CDR3 is 14 amino acids. The germline gives CDR1 SGHTA, CDR2 FQGNSA. CDR3 DNA: TGTGCCAGCAGCTTAGAAATCTCCCACTATGGCTACACCTTC. Translating gives CASSLEISHYGYTF.

The genes are TRBV6-5 and TRBJ1-1, with a weak D call TRBD1 (6 bases). Germline V gives CDR1 MNHEY, CDR2 SVGAGI. Trimming took off 6 bases at V and 6 bases at J, with 14 bases between the two ends. The length of the CDR3 is 13 residues. This chain's CDR3 is CASSWDTDAEAFF. In DNA, the CDR3 is TGTGCCAGCAGCTGGGACACGGACGCTGAAGCTTTCTTT.

J is TRBJ1-6 and V is TRBV18; 9 bases agree with TRBD1. Germline V lookup: CDR1 KGHSH, CDR2 LQKENI. The ends lost 6 bases at V and 10 bases at J; junction bases unmatched: 22. CDR3 length: 19 amino acids. CDR3 loop: CASSFLGQGPAFTQSPLHF. DNA of the CDR3: TGTGCCAGCTCGTTCTTGGGACAGGGTCCGGCTTTTACCCAATCACCCCTCCACTTT.

This clonotype was seen more than once but under ten times. J is TRBJ2-6 and V is TRBV28; D gene unclear. Trimming pared 6 bases from V and 1 base from J, leaving 7 bases between. The CDR3 runs to 14 residues. Germline V CDR1 and CDR2: MDHEN, SYDVKM. The CDR3 sequence: CASRFPSGANVLTF. CDR3 bases: TGTGCCAGCAGATTCCCTTCTGGGGCCAACGTCCTGACTTTC.

This clonotype came up a few times. The chain recombines TRBV7-2 with TRBJ1-3; D not resolved. Trimming pared 1 base from V and 0 bases from J, leaving 13 bases between. CDR3 length: 17 residues. CDR1 and CDR2 (germline): SGHTA, FQGNSA. CDR3 sequence: CASSLGRRSNSGNTIYF. The CDR3 nucleotides read TGTGCCAGCAGCTTAGGGAGGAGGTCGAACTCTGGAAACACCATATATTTT.

J is TRBJ2-3 and V is TRBV7-2; perhaps TRBD2 as D (6 bases). This CDR3 spans 14 amino acids. Germline V gene data show CDR1 as SGHTA and CDR2 as FQGNSA. Trimming removed 6 bases from V and 3 bases from J, with 13 bases in between. The CDR3 DNA follows: TGTGCCAGCAGTGCACAGCGGGCGACAGATACGCAGTATTTT. This translates into CASSAQRATDTQYF.

This clonotype was counted between two and nine times. This chain links TRBV6-2 or TRBV6-3 with TRBJ2-4; TRBD2 is a possible D gene (5 bases). This CDR3 spans 13 amino acids. Looked up from germline, CDR1 is MNHEY and CDR2 is SVGEGT. Deletions cut 5 bases from V and 0 bases from J, with 5 bases between. The CDR3 region is CASSRGAKNIQYF. Here the CDR3 DNA reads TGTGCCAGCAGTCGGGGAGCCAAAAACATTCAGTACTTC.

This clonotype has just a few counts. The CDR3 reads CASSVGQDLNEKLFF. The DNA of the CDR3 is TGCGCCAGCAGCGTAGGACAGGACCTTAATGAAAAACTGTTTTTT. V usage is TRBV5-1 and J usage is TRBJ1-4, with 7 positions matching TRBD1. The V gene's germline CDR1 is SGHRS and CDR2 YFSETQ. Trimming removed 4 bases from V and 4 bases from J; junction bases left unmatched: 7. This CDR3 region has 15 residues.

This clonotype occurred a few times. This chain joins TRBV20-1 and TRBJ1-5; 9 bases line up with TRBD1. The J segment lost 3 bases and the V segment lost 5 bases, leaving 8 bases of the junction unmatched. This CDR3 is 15 amino acids long. CDR1 and CDR2 (germline): DFQATT, SNEGSKA (reference sequence). CDR3 residues: CSAASGTGFNQPQHF. In DNA, the CDR3 is TGCAGTGCTGCTTCCGGGACAGGGTTCAATCAGCCCCAGCATTTT.

This clonotype was counted only a few times. The rearrangement links TRBV3-1 to TRBJ2-1; D ambiguous. CDR1 and CDR2 from the germline V gene are LGHDT and YNNKEL (reference sequence). This CDR3 is 13 amino acids long. V shed 1 base and J shed 12 bases, with 13 bases lying between them. This chain's CDR3 is CASSQVTESGQFF. CDR3 bases: TGTGCCAGCAGCCAAGTAACTGAGAGTGGGCAGTTCTTC.

The CDR3 DNA sequence: TGTGCCAGCAGCTTGGGATTGGGGTACCCCACAGATACGCAGTATTTT. This translates into CASSLGLGYPTDTQYF. The J gene is TRBJ2-3, the V gene TRBV5-5; the D is unclear. Germline V lookup: CDR1 SGHKS, CDR2 YYEKEE (reference sequence). The CDR3 is 16 residues long. V was shortened by 0 bases and J by 2 bases, with 13 bases between the two germline ends.

V and J are TRBV6-5 and TRBJ1-3, with D perhaps matching TRBD1 (6 bases). CDR3 length: 15 residues. V gave up 5 bases and J gave up 0 bases, with 11 bases separating them. Germline CDR1 reads MNHEY; CDR2 reads SVGAGI. This chain's CDR3 is CASSRHRDSGNTIYF. CDR3 DNA sequence: TGTGCCAGCAGTCGACACAGGGACTCTGGAAACACCATATATTTT.

This clonotype was found many times. The chain recombines TRBV6-2 or TRBV6-3 with TRBJ2-3; possible D gene TRBD2, 5 bases. The germline CDR1 and CDR2 sequences are MNHEY and SVGEGT. Trimming cost V 8 bases and J 8 bases, with 11 bases left between them. CDR3 length equals 11 residues. The CDR3 sequence is CASLVGSTQYF. In nucleotides, the CDR3 is TGTGCCAGCCTCGTGGGGAGTACGCAGTATTTT.

This chain uses TRBV7-2 with TRBJ2-2, with 8 bases aligning to TRBD1. This CDR3 region has 14 residues. J was trimmed by 5 bases and V by 2 bases; bases with no gene match: 1. Germline lookup yields CDR1 SGHTA and CDR2 FQGNSA. The CDR3 sequence: CASSLRTGTGELFF. CDR3 nucleotides: TGTGCCAGCAGCTTACGGACAGGGACCGGGGAGCTGTTTTTT.